This TCR beta chain was obtained from a study of cytomegalovirus exposure and HLA in healthy donors. V lost 6 bases and J lost 6; bases outside the gene matches: 5. CDR3 length: 13 residues. Germline V gives CDR1 LNHDA, CDR2 SQIVND (reference sequence). As to this clone: Its antigen is undetermined.

Study-wide results and limits: Accounts indicate the classifier identified cytomegalovirus status with strong specificity and sensitivity. Under in vitro conditions, three CMV-associated chains were confirmed as specific for CMV antigens.

Profiling relied on immunoSEQ multiplex PCR, and the TCRdb table lists in-frame clones only, not all of them. The sample includes 57,000 or so clones, around 94% of them seen just once. The source material was PBMCs. The rearrangement uses TRBV19 and TRBJ2-3; 8 bases fit TRBD2. The source is a man between 18 and 29 years old in good health and CMV-seronegative. The CDR3 is CASRSGSRDTQYF. As DNA, the CDR3 is TGTGCCAGTAGGAGCGGGAGTAGGGATACGCAGTATTTT.